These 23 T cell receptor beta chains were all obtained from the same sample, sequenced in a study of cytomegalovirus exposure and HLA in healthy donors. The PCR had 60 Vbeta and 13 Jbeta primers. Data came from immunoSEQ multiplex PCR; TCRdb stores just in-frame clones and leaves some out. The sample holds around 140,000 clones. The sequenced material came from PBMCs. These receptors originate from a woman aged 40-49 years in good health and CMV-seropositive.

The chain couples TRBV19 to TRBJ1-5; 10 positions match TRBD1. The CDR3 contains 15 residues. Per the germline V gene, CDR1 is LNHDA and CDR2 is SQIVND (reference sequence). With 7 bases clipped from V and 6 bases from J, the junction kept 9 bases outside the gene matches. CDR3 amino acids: CASNSGTGVGQPQHF. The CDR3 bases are TGTGCCAGTAACTCCGGGACAGGGGTCGGTCAGCCCCAGCATTTT.

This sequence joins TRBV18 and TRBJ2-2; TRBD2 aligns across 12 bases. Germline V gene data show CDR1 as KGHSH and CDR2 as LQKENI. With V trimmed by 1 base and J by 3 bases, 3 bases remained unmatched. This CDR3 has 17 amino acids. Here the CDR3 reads CASSPRLAGVDTGELFF. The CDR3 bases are TGTGCCAGCTCACCACGACTAGCGGGAGTTGACACCGGGGAGCTGTTTTTT.

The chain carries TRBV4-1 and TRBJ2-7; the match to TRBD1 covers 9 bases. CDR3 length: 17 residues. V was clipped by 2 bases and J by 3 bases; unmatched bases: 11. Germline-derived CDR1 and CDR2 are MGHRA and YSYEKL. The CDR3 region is CASSQTSTGQGGYEQYF. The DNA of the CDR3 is TGCGCCAGCAGCCAAACAAGCACGGGACAGGGAGGCTACGAGCAGTACTTC.

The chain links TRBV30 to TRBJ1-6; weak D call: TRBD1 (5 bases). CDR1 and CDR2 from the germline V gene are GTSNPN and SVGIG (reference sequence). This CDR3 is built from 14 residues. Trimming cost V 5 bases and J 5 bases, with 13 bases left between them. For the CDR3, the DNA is TGTGCCTGGGGGCGGGGCGAGGATAATTCACCCCTCCACTTT. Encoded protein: CAWGRGEDNSPLHF.

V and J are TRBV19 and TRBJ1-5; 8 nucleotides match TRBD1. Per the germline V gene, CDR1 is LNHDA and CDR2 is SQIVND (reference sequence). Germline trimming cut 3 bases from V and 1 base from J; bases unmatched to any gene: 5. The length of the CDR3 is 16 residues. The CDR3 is CASSIETGVSNQPQHF. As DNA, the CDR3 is TGTGCCAGTAGTATCGAGACAGGGGTCAGCAATCAGCCCCAGCATTTT.

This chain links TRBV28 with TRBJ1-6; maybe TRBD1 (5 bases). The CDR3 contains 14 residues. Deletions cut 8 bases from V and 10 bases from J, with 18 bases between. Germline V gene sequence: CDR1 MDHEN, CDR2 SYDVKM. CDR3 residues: CASRTLRDLSPLHF. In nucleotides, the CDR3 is TGTGCCAGCCGTACTCTTAGGGACTTGTCACCCCTCCACTTT.

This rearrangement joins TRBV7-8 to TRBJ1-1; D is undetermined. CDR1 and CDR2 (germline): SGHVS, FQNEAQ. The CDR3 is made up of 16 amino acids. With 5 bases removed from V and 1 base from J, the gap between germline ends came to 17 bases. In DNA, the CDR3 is TGTGCCAGCAGCAGGTGGGGATTGCGGGAGAACACTGAAGCTTTCTTT. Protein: CASSRWGLRENTEAFF.

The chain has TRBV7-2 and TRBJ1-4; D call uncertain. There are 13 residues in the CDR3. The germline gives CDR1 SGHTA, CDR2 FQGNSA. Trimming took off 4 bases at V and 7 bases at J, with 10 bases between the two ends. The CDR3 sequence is CASSSGYREKLFF. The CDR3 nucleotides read TGTGCCAGCAGCTCGGGGTACCGTGAAAAACTGTTTTTT.

This chain's CDR3 is CASSQTGGINEKLFF. The CDR3, as DNA: TGTGCCAGCAGCCAGACAGGGGGTATTAATGAAAAACTGTTTTTT. The chain joins TRBV14 to TRBJ1-4; the match to TRBD1 covers 9 bases. Per the germline V gene, CDR1 is SGHDN and CDR2 is FVKESK. The length of the CDR3 is 15 residues. Trimming took 3 bases from V and 4 from J; bases not matched to a gene: 3.

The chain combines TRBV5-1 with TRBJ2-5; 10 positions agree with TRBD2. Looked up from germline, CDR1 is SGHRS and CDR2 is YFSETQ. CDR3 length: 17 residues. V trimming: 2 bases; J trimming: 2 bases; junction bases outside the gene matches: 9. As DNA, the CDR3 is TGCGCCAGCAGCTTTATTCCCGGGACTAGCGTTCAAGAGACCCAGTACTTC. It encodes CASSFIPGTSVQETQYF.

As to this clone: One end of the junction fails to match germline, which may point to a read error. CDR3 residues: CAGSPSGTGYTEAFF. DNA of the CDR3: TGTGCCGGCAGTCCCTCCGGGACAGGGTACACTGAAGCTTTCTTT. The rearrangement uses TRBV28 and TRBJ1-1; TRBD1 matches 9 bases. Germline lookup yields CDR1 MDHEN and CDR2 SYDVKM. This CDR3 region has 15 residues.

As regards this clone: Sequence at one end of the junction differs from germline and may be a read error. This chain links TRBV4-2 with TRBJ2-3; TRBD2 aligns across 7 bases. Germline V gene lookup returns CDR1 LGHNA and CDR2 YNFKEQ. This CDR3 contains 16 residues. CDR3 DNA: TGTGCCGGCAGCCAAGATCGGTCTAGCGGAGACGATACGCAGTATTTT. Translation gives CAGSQDRSSGDDTQYF.

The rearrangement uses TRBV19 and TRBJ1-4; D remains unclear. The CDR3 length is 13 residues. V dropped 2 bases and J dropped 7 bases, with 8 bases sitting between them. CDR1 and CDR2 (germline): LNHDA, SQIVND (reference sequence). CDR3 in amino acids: CASSILAAEKLFF. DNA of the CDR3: TGTGCCAGTAGTATACTAGCGGCTGAAAAACTGTTTTTT.

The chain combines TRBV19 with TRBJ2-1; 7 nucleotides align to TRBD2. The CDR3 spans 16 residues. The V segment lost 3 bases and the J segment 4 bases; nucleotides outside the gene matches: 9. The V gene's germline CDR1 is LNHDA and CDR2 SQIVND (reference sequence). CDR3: CASSIMGGGPYNEQFF. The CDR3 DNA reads TGTGCCAGTAGTATTATGGGCGGGGGTCCTTACAATGAGCAGTTCTTC.

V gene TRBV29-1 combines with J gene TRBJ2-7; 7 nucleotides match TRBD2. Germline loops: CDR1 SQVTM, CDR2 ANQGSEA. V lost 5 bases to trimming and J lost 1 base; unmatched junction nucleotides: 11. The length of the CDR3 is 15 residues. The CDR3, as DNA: TGCAGCGTTCGGATTTTGGGGGGAGGGTCCTACGAGCAGTACTTC. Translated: CSVRILGGGSYEQYF.

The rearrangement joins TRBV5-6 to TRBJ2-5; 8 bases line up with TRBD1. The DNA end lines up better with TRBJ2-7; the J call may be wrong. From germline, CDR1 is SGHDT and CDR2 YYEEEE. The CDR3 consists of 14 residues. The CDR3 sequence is CASSPGTGSYEQYF. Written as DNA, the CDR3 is TGTGCCAGCAGCCCCGGGACAGGTTCTTACGAGCAGTACTTC.

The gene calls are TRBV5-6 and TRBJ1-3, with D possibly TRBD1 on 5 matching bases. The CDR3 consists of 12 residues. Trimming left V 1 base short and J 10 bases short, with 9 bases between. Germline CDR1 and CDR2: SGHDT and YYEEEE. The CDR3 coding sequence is TGTGCCAGCAGCTTGTCCGGGGGGACCATATATTTT. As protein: CASSLSGGTIYF.

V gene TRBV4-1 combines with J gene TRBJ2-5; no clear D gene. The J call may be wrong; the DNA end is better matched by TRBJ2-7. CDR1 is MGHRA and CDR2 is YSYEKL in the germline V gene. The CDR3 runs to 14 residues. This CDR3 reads CASSQNALWYEQYF. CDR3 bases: TGCGCCAGCAGCCAAAACGCGTTGTGGTACGAGCAGTACTTC.

In DNA form, the CDR3 reads TGTGCCAGTAGGAACCCGGGACAGGGGCGTCAAGAGACCCAGTACTTC. It is translated as CASRNPGQGRQETQYF. The chain joins TRBV19 to TRBJ2-5; 10 bases align to TRBD1. Germline CDR1 is LNHDA and CDR2 is SQIVND (reference sequence). The CDR3 spans 16 residues. V lost 6 bases and J lost 2; bases outside the gene matches: 9.

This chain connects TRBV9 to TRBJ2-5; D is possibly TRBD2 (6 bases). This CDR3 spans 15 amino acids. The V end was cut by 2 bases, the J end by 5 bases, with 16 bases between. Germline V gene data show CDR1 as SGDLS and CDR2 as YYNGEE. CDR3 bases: TGTGCCAGCAGCGTGACGGGGGTGGCGGGGGAGACCCAGTACTTC. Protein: CASSVTGVAGETQYF.

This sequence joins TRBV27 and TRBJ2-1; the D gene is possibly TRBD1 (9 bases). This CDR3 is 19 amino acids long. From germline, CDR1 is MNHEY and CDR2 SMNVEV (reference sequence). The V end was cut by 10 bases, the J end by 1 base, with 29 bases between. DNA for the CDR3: TGTGCCACCCTGATGGGACAGGGTCTGAGCGGGAGATCCTACAATGAGCAGTTCTTC. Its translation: CATLMGQGLSGRSYNEQFF.

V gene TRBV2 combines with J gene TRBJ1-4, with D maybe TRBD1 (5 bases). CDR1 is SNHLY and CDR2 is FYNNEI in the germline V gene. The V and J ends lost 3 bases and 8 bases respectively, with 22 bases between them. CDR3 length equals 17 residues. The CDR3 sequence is CASSDQRWRGIEEKLFF. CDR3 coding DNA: TGTGCCAGCAGTGACCAACGATGGCGGGGGATTGAGGAAAAACTGTTTTTT.

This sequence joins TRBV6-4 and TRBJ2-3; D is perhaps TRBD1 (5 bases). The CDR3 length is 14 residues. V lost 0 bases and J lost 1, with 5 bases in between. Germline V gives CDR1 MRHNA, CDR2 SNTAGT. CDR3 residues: CASSDSQGTDTQYF. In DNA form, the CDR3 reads TGTGCCAGCAGTGACTCACAGGGCACAGATACGCAGTATTTT.